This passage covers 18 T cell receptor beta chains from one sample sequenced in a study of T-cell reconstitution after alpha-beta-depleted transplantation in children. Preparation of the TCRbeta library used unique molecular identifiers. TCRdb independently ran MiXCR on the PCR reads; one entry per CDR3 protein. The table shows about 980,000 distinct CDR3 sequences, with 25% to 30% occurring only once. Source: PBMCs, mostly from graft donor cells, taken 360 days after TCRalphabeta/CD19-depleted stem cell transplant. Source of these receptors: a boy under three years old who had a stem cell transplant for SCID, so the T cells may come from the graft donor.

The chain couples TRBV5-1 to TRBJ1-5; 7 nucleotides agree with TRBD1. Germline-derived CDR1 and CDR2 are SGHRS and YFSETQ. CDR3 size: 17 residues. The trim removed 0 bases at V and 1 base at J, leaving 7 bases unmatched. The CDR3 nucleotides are TGCGCCAGCAGCTTGGATCCCCTGACAGGGAGCAATCAGCCCCAGCATTTT. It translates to CASSLDPLTGSNQPQHF.

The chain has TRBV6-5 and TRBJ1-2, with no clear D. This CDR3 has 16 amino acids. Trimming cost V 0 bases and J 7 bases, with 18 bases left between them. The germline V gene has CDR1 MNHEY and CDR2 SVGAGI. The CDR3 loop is CASSYSPSVRAGGYTF. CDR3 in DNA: TGTGCCAGCAGTTACTCCCCTTCAGTTAGGGCGGGTGGCTACACCTTC.

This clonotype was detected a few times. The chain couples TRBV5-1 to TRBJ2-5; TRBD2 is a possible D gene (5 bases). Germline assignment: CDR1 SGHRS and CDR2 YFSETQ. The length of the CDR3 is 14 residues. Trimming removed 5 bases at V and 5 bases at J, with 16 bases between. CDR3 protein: CASRLLLGVETQYF. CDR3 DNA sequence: TGCGCCAGCAGATTATTACTAGGCGTGGAGACCCAGTACTTC.

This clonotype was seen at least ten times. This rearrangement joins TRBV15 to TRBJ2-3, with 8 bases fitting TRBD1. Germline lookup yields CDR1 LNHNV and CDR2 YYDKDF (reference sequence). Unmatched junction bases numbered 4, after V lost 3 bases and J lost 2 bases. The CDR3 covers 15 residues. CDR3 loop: CATSRDRAPTDTQYF. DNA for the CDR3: TGTGCCACCAGCAGGGACAGGGCCCCCACAGATACGCAGTATTTT.

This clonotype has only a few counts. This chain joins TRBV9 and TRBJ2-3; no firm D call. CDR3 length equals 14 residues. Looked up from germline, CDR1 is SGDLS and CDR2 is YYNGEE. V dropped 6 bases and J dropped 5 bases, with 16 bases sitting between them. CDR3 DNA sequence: TGTGCCAGCACCGTGTCGGGCATGGGAGATACGCAGTATTTT. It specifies CASTVSGMGDTQYF.

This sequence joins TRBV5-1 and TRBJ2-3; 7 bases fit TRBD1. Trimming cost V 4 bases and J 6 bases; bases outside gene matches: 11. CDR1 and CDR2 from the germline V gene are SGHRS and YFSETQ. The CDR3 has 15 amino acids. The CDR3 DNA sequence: TGCGCCAGCAGCCCGGGACAGATAACGGGCGATACGCAGTATTTT. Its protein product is CASSPGQITGDTQYF.

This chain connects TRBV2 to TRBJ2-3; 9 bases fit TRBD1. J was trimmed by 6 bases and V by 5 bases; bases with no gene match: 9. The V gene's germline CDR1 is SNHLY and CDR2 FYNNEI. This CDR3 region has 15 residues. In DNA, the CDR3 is TGTGCCAGCAGTCCACCCGGGACAGGGAGGGATACGCAGTATTTT. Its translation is CASSPPGTGRDTQYF.

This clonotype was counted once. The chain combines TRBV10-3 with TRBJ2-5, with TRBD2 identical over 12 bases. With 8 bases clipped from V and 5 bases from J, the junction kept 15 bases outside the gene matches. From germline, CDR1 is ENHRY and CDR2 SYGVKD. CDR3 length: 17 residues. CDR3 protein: CAISSGASGGAGETQYF. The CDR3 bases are TGTGCCATCTCATCCGGGGCTAGCGGGGGGGCCGGGGAGACCCAGTACTTC.

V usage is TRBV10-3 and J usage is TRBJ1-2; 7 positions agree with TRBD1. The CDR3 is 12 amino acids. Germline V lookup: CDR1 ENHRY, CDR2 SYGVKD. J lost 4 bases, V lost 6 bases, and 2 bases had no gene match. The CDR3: CAISRDSYGYTF. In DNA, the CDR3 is TGTGCCATCAGCCGGGACAGCTATGGCTACACCTTC.

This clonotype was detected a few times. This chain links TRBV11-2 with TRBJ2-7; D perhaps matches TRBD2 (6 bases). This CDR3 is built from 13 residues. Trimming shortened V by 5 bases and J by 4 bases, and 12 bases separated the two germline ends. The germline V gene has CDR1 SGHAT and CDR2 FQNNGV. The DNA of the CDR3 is TGTGCCAGCAGCACGCAAGGGAGGTACGAGCAGTACTTC. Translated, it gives CASSTQGRYEQYF. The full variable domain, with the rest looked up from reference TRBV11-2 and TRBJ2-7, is EAGVAQSPRYKIIEKRQSVAFWCNPISGHATLYWYQQILGQGPKLLIQFQNNGVVDDSQLPKDRFSAERLKGVDSTLKIQPAKLEDSAVYLCASSTQGRYEQYFGPGTRLTVT.

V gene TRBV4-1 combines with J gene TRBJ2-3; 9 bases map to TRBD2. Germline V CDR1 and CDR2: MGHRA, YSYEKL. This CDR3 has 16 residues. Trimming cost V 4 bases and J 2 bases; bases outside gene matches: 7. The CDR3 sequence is CASSLGRLAVTDTQYF. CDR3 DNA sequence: TGCGCCAGCAGCCTGGGGCGACTAGCGGTCACAGATACGCAGTATTTT.

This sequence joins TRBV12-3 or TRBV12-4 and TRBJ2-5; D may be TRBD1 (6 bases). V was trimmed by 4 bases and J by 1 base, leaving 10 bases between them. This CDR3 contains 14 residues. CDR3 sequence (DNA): TGTGCCAGCAGTTCGGACAGTTTCCAAGAGACCCAGTACTTC. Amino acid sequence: CASSSDSFQETQYF.

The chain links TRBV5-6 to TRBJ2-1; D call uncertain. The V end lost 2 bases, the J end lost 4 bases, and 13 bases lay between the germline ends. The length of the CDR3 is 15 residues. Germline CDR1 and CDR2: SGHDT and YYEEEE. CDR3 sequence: CASSFRPGGYNEQFF. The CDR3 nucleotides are TGTGCCAGCAGCTTTCGACCTGGTGGGTACAATGAGCAGTTCTTC.

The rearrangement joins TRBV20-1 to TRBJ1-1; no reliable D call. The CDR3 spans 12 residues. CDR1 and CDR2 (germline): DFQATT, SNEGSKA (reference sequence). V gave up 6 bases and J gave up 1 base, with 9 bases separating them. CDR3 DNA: TGCAGTGCGCCTCTGAGGAACACTGAAGCTTTCTTT. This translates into CSAPLRNTEAFF.

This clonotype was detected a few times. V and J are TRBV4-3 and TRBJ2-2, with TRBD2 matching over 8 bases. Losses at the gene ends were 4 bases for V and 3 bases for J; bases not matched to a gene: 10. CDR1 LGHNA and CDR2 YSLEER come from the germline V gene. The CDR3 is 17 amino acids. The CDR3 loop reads CASSRFYGGADTGELFF. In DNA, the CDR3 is TGCGCCAGCAGCCGTTTTTACGGGGGGGCCGACACCGGGGAGCTGTTTTTT.

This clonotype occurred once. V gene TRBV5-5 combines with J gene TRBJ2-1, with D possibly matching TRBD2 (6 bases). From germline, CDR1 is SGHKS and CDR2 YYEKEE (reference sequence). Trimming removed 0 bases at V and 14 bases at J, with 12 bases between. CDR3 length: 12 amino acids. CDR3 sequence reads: CASSLENRGKFF. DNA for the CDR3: TGTGCCAGCAGCTTGGAGAACCGGGGGAAGTTCTTC.

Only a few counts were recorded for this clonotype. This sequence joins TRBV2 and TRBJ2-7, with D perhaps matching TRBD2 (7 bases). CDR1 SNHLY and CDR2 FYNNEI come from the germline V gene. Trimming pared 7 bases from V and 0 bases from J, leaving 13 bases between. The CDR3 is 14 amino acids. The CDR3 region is CASNRGGSSYEQYF. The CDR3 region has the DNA TGTGCCAGCAATCGCGGGGGCAGCTCCTACGAGCAGTACTTC.

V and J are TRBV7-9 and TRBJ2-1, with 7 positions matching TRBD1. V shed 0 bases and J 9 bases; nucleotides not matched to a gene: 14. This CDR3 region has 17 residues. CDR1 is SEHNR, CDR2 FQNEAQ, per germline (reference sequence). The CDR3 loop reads CASSLALRGRIVLEQFF. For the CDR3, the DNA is TGTGCCAGCAGCTTAGCGTTAAGGGGGCGGATCGTTCTTGAGCAGTTCTTC.